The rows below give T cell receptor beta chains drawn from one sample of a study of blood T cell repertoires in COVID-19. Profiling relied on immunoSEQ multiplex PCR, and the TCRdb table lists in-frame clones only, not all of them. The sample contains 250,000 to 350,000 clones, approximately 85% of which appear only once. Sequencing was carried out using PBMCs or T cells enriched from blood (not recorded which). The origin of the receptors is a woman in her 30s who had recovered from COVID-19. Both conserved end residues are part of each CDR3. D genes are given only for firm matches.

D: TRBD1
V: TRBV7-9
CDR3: CASSSSGTGGANGYTF

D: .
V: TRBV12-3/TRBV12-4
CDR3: CASTAGYEQYF

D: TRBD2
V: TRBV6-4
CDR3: CASSPLAGSYTDTQYF

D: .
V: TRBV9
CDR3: CASSQQGFSYEQYF

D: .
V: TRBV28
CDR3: CASISPRRAGTYGQPQHF

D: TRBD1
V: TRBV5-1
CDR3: CASSFGGQDGYTF

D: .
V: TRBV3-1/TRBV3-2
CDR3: CASIGANEQYF

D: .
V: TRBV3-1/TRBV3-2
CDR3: CASSQDEGEGYEQYF

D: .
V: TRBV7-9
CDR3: CASSLQRTANTEAFF

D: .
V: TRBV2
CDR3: CAGGGFSGNTIYF

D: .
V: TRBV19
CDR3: CASSISGNNSPLHF

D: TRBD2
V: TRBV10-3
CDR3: CAISEPGLAAYEQYF

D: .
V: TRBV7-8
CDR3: CASSLAGGDYYEQYF

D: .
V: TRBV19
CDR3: CASRSTQPYNEQFF

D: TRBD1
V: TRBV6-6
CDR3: CASSFGTGVDEKLFF

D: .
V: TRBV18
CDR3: CASSPDPGGNTEAFF

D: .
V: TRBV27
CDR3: CASSSSGIGRTEAFF

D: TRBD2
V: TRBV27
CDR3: CASSSGLAGLYEQYF

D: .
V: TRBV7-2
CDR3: CASSRSSYEQYF

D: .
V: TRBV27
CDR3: CASSLYLGISYEQYF

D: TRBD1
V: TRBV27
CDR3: CASKSLGRGLTHLKDYGYTF

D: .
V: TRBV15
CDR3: CATSKRGTNEKLFF

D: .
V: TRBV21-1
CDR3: CASSPRGAYEQYF

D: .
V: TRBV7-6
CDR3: CASSPTNLQGNTEAFF

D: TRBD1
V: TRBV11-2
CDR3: CASGKGRDRVSTEAFF

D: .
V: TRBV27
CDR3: CASKVSGVGVYQPQHF

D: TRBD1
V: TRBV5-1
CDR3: CASSDYRGKETQYF

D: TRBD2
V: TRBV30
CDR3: CAWRTPGGGYEQYF

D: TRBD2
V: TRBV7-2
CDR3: CASSITSGDFYEQYF

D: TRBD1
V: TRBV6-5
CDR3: CASKLNRGPNEKLFF

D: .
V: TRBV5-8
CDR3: CASSLGGALRDEQFF

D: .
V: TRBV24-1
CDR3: CATSDLGSGATPLHF

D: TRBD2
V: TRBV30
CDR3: CAWSVVSGGTDTQYF

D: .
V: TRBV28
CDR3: CASSFGGTNEKLFF

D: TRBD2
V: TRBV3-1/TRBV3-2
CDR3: CASSERGLAGETQYF

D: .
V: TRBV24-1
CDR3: CATGRVYNEQFF

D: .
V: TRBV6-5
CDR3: CASRGGPPQNTEAFF

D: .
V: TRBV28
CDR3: CASSHHSGSSYNEQFF

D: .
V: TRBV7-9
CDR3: CASRSGAEKLFF

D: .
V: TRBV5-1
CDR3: CASSFSLNTEAFF

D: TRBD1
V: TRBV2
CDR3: CASSFIPGQGELMNTEAFF

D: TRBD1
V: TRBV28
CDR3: CASSRDSNSPLHF

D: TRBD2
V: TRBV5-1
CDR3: CASSLGLAGPQETQYF

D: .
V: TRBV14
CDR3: CASSRGEGYGYTF

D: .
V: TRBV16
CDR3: CASSQLGPAPAGNYGYTF

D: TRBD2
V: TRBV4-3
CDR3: CASSQELAGDYEQYF

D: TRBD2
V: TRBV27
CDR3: CASSPIAGGPGTDTQYF

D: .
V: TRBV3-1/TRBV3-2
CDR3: CASSQVGRGTEAFF

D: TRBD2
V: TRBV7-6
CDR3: CASSLSAGAYEQYF

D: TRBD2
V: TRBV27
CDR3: CASSLFPPPLAGYGELFF

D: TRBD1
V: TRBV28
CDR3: CASSQPQGALFSGNTIYF

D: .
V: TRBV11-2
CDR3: CASSFGGANAVRYFPLHF

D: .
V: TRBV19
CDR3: CASSILETQYF

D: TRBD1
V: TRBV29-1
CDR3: CSARRTGGNYGYTF

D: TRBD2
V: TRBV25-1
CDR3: CASKLSGRGELFF

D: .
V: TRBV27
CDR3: CASRIQAEGNTIYF

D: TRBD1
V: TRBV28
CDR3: CASSLGQGGEKLFF